A selection of T cell receptor beta chains follows, all from one sample in a study of shared clonotypes between healthy human individuals. The data were produced by immunoSEQ multiplex PCR, yet TCRdb's version contains in-frame clones alone and is incomplete. In the table there are 450,000 to 500,000 clones, 65% to 80% of which are singletons. What was sequenced was PBMCs. All receptors derive from a woman in her forties in good health. Some clones in this sample may be carry-over from other donors' samples. Each CDR3 is given with its conserved first and last residue. D genes are given only for firm matches. Clone size is shown for a subset of rows, as once, few, many or a class of expanded clone.

d_call,clone_size,v_call,j_call,cdr3_nt,cdr3_aa
NA,once,TRBV7-2,TRBJ1-2,TGTGCCAGCAGCTTAATAGCTAGCCCAAATGGCTACACCTTC,CASSLIASPNGYTF
NA,NA,TRBV20-1,TRBJ2-5,TGCAGCGGACAGTTCCAAGAGACCCAGTACTTC,CSGQFQETQYF
NA,NA,TRBV7-9,TRBJ2-3,TGTGCCAGCAGCTTACGGGGGTCAGATACGCAGTATTTT,CASSLRGSDTQYF
NA,many,TRBV4-1,TRBJ2-4,TGCGCCAGCAGCCAAGGCCTCGTGGCCAAAAACATTCAGTACTTC,CASSQGLVAKNIQYF
TRBD2,NA,TRBV10-3,TRBJ2-7,TGTGCCATCAGTCGGGGGGGGATGAGGGAACTAGCGGGAGTGGGCTACGAGCAGTACTTC,CAISRGGMRELAGVGYEQYF
NA,NA,TRBV7-3,TRBJ2-1,TGTGCCAGCAGCTTACAGGGGGGCTACAATGAGCAGTTCTTC,CASSLQGGYNEQFF
NA,few,TRBV29-1,TRBJ1-4,TGCAGCGTTGAATCTGGGCAGCTGGGGGAAAAACTGTTTTTT,CSVESGQLGEKLFF
NA,few,TRBV29-1,TRBJ1-1,TGCAGCGCCTCTGAAGCTTTCTTT,CSASEAFF
TRBD2,NA,TRBV10-2,TRBJ2-7,TGCGCCAGCAGTGACTTAGCGGGAGGCCGTCGGGAGCAGTACTTC,CASSDLAGGRREQYF
TRBD1,NA,TRBV9,TRBJ1-5,TGTGCCAGCAGCCCGCAGGGGGATCGCTATCAGCCCCAGCATTTT,CASSPQGDRYQPQHF
NA,once,TRBV29-1,TRBJ2-2,TGCAGCGTTGAAGCCCCTTTTAACACCGGGGAGCTGTTTTTT,CSVEAPFNTGELFF
TRBD1,NA,TRBV30,TRBJ1-2,TGTGCCTGGAAACGGAGGACAGGGCATAACTATGGCTACACCTTC,CAWKRRTGHNYGYTF
NA,NA,TRBV9,TRBJ2-3,TGTGCCAGCAGCGTCGGCGGGGTCACAGATACGCAGTATTTT,CASSVGGVTDTQYF
NA,NA,TRBV6-6,TRBJ1-1,TGTGCCAGCAGTCCCTACAGGGTGGTGGACACTGAAGCTTTCTTT,CASSPYRVVDTEAFF
NA,NA,TRBV6-1,TRBJ2-7,TGTGCCAGCCGGTCCGGCGGGGAATACGAGCAGTACTTC,CASRSGGEYEQYF
NA,NA,TRBV10-2,TRBJ1-2,TGCGCCAGCAGACCTGGGGGGGGCGCGAATGGCTACACCTTC,CASRPGGGANGYTF
NA,NA,TRBV28,TRBJ2-3,TGTGCCAGCAGTCCCGGGACTCTTGGCACAGATACGCAGTATTTT,CASSPGTLGTDTQYF
NA,NA,TRBV5-1,TRBJ2-7,TGCGCCAGCAGCCCTGGGACGGAGACCTACGAGCAGTACTTC,CASSPGTETYEQYF
TRBD1,NA,TRBV30,TRBJ2-7,TGTGCCTGGAGGGGGCAGGGGGCGTTGACGGCCTACGAGCAGTACTTC,CAWRGQGALTAYEQYF
TRBD2,NA,TRBV4-3,TRBJ2-3,TGCGCCAGCAGCCAAGGGGGACTAGCGGGACCATCTAGCACAGATACGCAGTATTTT,CASSQGGLAGPSSTDTQYF
NA,NA,TRBV19,TRBJ2-7,TGTGCCAGTAGTATCGACTACGAGCAGTACTTC,CASSIDYEQYF
NA,NA,TRBV27,TRBJ2-2,TGTGCCAGCATCCACGGGGCGAACACCGGGGAGCTGTTTTTT,CASIHGANTGELFF
TRBD2,NA,TRBV7-9,TRBJ2-3,TGTGCCAGCAGCTCAAGACTAGCGGGCACAGATACGCAGTATTTT,CASSSRLAGTDTQYF
NA,NA,TRBV9,TRBJ1-2,TGTGCCAGCAGCGTAGACACCTTAAACTATGGCTACACCTTC,CASSVDTLNYGYTF
NA,NA,TRBV11-2,TRBJ2-1,TGTGCCAGCAGCTTAGACGGAGCGGTCTTGGATGAGCAGTTCTTC,CASSLDGAVLDEQFF
TRBD2,NA,TRBV9,TRBJ2-7,TGTGCCAGCAGCGTAGGCGGGAGGGCCTACGAGCAGTACTTC,CASSVGGRAYEQYF
NA,NA,TRBV15,TRBJ1-1,TGTGCCACCAGCAGAGATCGGCAGAACACTGAAGCTTTCTTT,CATSRDRQNTEAFF
NA,NA,TRBV2,TRBJ2-5,TGTGCCAGCACTAACCCGGGGACGGGCGGAGAGACCCAGTACTTC,CASTNPGTGGETQYF
TRBD2,once,TRBV4-3,TRBJ2-5,TGCGCCAGCAGCCCCGGGGAAGGTAGCGGGAGGGTGGAGACCCAGTACTTC,CASSPGEGSGRVETQYF
NA,NA,TRBV7-9,TRBJ1-5,TGTGCCAGCCAAGGGGCTTATGGTCAGCCCCAGCATTTT,CASQGAYGQPQHF
TRBD1,NA,TRBV5-4,TRBJ1-4,TGTGCCTCCCGACAGGGTTTAAATGAAAAACTGTTTTTT,CASRQGLNEKLFF
NA,NA,TRBV27,TRBJ2-3,TGTGCCAGCGCCGTCACAGATACGCAGTATTTT,CASAVTDTQYF
TRBD2,NA,TRBV18,TRBJ2-3,TGTGCCAGCTCAACTAGCGGAAACACAGATACGCAGTATTTT,CASSTSGNTDTQYF
NA,NA,TRBV5-1,TRBJ2-1,TGCGCCAGCAGCTTAGAGCGAGCGGGTGAGCAGTTCTTC,CASSLERAGEQFF
NA,NA,TRBV7-9,TRBJ2-7,TGTGCCAGCAGCTTTAATCTCTACGAGCAGTACTTC,CASSFNLYEQYF
TRBD2,once,TRBV15,TRBJ2-2,TGTGCCACCAGACCTAGCGGGACTTACGGGGAGCTGTTTTTT,CATRPSGTYGELFF
TRBD2,NA,TRBV5-1,TRBJ2-5,TGCGCCAGCAGCCCCGGGACTAGCGGGGGAAATAAAGAGACCCAGTACTTC,CASSPGTSGGNKETQYF
NA,NA,TRBV5-4,TRBJ2-1,TGTGCCAGCAGCTTGGTGGTCGGTGAGCAGTTCTTC,CASSLVVGEQFF
NA,NA,TRBV6-1,TRBJ2-2,TGTGCCAGCAGTGGCAGGAACACCGGGGAGCTGTTTTTT,CASSGRNTGELFF
NA,few,TRBV28,TRBJ1-2,TGTGCCAGCAGGAGGGGACGGTACAACTATGGCTACACCTTC,CASRRGRYNYGYTF
TRBD2,NA,TRBV5-4,TRBJ2-7,TGTGCCAGCAGCTTGCGGGGGGTCCACTACGAGCAGTACTTC,CASSLRGVHYEQYF
TRBD1,NA,TRBV18,TRBJ1-1,TGTGCCAGCTCACAATCAGGGGGGATGACTGAAGCTTTCTTT,CASSQSGGMTEAFF
TRBD2,once,TRBV5-5,TRBJ2-7,TGTGCCAGCAGTCCGGGACTAGAGGGTTACGAGCAGTACTTC,CASSPGLEGYEQYF
NA,NA,TRBV9,TRBJ2-1,TGTGCCAGCAGCCCCAGGGGGGGCGGCGCCTACAATGAGCAGTTCTTC,CASSPRGGGAYNEQFF
NA,once,TRBV6-6,TRBJ1-1,TGTGCCAGCAGTTACGGTCGAATTAGGGAGAACACTGAAGCTTTCTTT,CASSYGRIRENTEAFF
TRBD1,few,TRBV7-6,TRBJ2-7,TGTGCCAGCAGCGTAGCCGGGACAGCAGACTACGAGCAGTACTTC,CASSVAGTADYEQYF
NA,NA,TRBV7-8,TRBJ1-2,TGTGCCAGCAGCTTAGCAAGAGGGGCTAACTATGGCTACACCTTC,CASSLARGANYGYTF
NA,NA,TRBV7-2,TRBJ2-4,TGTGCCAGCAGCTTAGGGCTTTGGCAGAAAAACATTCAGTACTTC,CASSLGLWQKNIQYF
NA,many,TRBV7-3,TRBJ2-3,TGTGCCAGCAGCCCCCTGGGCCCTAGCACAGATACGCAGTATTTT,CASSPLGPSTDTQYF
NA,NA,TRBV6-1,TRBJ1-5,TGTGCCAGCGGATCAGTTTCGCTTCAGCCCCAGCATTTT,CASGSVSLQPQHF
NA,medium-sized,TRBV7-2,TRBJ2-4,TGTGCCAGCAGCTCAAGGGCCGGTGACTCGGTTCAGTACTTC,CASSSRAGDSVQYF
TRBD1,NA,TRBV11-2,TRBJ2-7,TGTGCCAGCAGCGCAACCGGGACAGTCTACGAGCAGTACTTC,CASSATGTVYEQYF